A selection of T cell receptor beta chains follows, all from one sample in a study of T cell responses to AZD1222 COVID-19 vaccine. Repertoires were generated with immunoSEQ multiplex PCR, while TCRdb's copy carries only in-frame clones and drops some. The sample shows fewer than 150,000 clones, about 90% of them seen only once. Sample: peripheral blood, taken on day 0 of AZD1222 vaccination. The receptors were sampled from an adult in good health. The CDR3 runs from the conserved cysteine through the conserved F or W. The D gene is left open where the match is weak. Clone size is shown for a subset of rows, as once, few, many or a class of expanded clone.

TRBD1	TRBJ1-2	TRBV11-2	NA	TGTGCCAGCAGCTTAGGGCCCGGCAGGGACAGATGTTCCTTC	CASSLGPGRDRCSF
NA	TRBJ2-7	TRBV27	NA	TGTGCCAGCAGACCCGGGACTCCAGTCTCCTACGAGCAGTACTTC	CASRPGTPVSYEQYF
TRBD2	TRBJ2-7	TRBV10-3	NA	TGTGCCATCAGTGGAGGAAGCGGGATAATCCACGAGCAGTACTTC	CAISGGSGIIHEQYF
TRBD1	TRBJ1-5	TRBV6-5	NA	TGTGCCAGCAGTTACTCCCTACAGGGGGCGTTTCAGCCCCAGCATTTT	CASSYSLQGAFQPQHF
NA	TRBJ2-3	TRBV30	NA	TGTGCCTGGAGCCGGAGGCCTCTATACACAGATACGCAGTATTTT	CAWSRRPLYTDTQYF
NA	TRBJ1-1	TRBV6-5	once	TGTGCCAGCTCGGGCAGGGGATACACTGAAGCTTTCTTT	CASSGRGYTEAFF
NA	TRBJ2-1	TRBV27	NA	TGTGCCAGCAATGCCCATGGGGGGCATGAGCAGTTCTTC	CASNAHGGHEQFF
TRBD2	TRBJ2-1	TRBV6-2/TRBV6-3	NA	TGTGCCAGCAGTGTCGGGACTAGCGCCCCGCAGTTCTTC	CASSVGTSAPQFF
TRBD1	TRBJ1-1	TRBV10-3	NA	TGTGCCATCAGTACCGAACCGGGACAGCTGAACACTGAAGCTTTCTTT	CAISTEPGQLNTEAFF
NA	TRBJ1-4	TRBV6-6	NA	TGTGCCAGCAGTTACGGGCAGACTAATGAAAAACTGTTTTTT	CASSYGQTNEKLFF
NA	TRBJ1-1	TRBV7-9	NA	TGTGCCAGCAGCTTTCAGGGGACCACTGAAGCTTTCTTT	CASSFQGTTEAFF
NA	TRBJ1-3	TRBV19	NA	TGTGCCAGTAGTAAGACAGGAGGGGCTGGAAACACCATATATTTT	CASSKTGGAGNTIYF
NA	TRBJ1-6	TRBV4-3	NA	TGCGCCAGCAGCCAAGGTCGCTCTAAGAGTTCACCCCTCCACTTT	CASSQGRSKSSPLHF
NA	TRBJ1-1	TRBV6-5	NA	TGTGCCAGCAGGGGTCGTGGGGGGTACACTGAAGCTTTCTTT	CASRGRGGYTEAFF
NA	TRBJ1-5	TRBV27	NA	TGTGCCAGCAGTACCTCGATCCGACGCCTGAATCAGCCCCAGCATTTT	CASSTSIRRLNQPQHF
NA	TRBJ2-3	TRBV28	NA	TGTGCCAGCAGTAAAAGGACAGATACGCAGTATTTT	CASSKRTDTQYF
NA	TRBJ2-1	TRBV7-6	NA	TGTGCCAGCAGCTCTCGGGCGGGATGGGATGAGCAGTTCTTC	CASSSRAGWDEQFF
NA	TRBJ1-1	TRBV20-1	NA	TGCAGTGCTAGTAACAAAAACACTGAAGCTTTCTTT	CSASNKNTEAFF
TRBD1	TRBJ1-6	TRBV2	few	TGTGCCAGCAGTGGCGAGACAGGGAATTCACCCCTCCACTTT	CASSGETGNSPLHF
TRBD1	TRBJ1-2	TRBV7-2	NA	TGTGCCAGCAGCCTAGCCATCGACAGGGCTAACTATGGCTACACCTTC	CASSLAIDRANYGYTF
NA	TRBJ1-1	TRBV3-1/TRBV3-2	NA	TGTGCCAGCAGCCTTGCACAGGGGAACACTGAAGCTTTCTTT	CASSLAQGNTEAFF
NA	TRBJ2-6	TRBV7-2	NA	TGTGCCTTCCGGGGACTCGATTTGTACTCTGGGGCCAACGTCCTGACTTTC	CAFRGLDLYSGANVLTF
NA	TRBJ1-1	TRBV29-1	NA	TGCAGCGTTGAAGGTCTAGAAGGACTTTACACTGAAGCTTTCTTT	CSVEGLEGLYTEAFF
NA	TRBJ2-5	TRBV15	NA	TGTGCCACCAGCAGACCTGGGGCCCCCAAAGAGACCCAGTACTTC	CATSRPGAPKETQYF
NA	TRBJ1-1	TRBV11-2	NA	TGTGCCAGCAGCTCCTTGGGATACACTGAAGCTTTCTTT	CASSSLGYTEAFF
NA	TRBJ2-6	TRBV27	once	TGTGCCACTACAATATCAGGGACCGGGGCCAACGTCCTGACTTTC	CATTISGTGANVLTF
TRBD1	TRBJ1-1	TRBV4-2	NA	TGTGCCAGCAGCCAACAGACAGGGGAGAACACTGAAGCTTTCTTT	CASSQQTGENTEAFF
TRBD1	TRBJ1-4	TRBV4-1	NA	TGCGCCAGCAGCCCGACAGGGCTTCCTAATGAAAAACTGTTTTTT	CASSPTGLPNEKLFF
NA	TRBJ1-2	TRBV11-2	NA	TGTGCCAGCAGCGACCTCTATGGCTACACCTTC	CASSDLYGYTF
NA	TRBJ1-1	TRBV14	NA	TGTGCCAGCAGCCGAACGTGGGGGAGGGGCGGGGACACTGAAGCTTTCTTT	CASSRTWGRGGDTEAFF
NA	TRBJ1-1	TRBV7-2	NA	TGTGCCAGCAGCTTATTTCCGGGTTTAGATGAAGCTTTCTTT	CASSLFPGLDEAFF
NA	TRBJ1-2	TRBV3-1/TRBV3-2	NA	TGTGCCAGCAGCCAAGTTGCGGCAGCCTTTGACTATGGCTACACCTTC	CASSQVAAAFDYGYTF
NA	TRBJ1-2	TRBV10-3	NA	TGTGCCATCCGAACAGACTATGGCTACACCTTC	CAIRTDYGYTF